The present entry profiles one T cell receptor (beta chain) with its context. A Seattle source enrolled patients during active infection and followed them longitudinally. These data originate in a study of blood T cell repertoires in COVID-19. Study at large: Specimens from acute and convalescent COVID-19 originated in the United States, Italy and Spain.

Original handling: Scientists estimated how many nucleated cells there were by amplifying reference gene primers. Profiling relied on immunoSEQ multiplex PCR, and the TCRdb table lists in-frame clones only, not all of them. The V and J calls and clone size were taken over from that table, and D and trimming were inferred from the DNA. This repertoire shows 250,000 or so clones, 90% found once; its top ten account for roughly 2.2%. Germline V gene data show CDR1 as MNHEY and CDR2 as SVGAGI. The CDR3 has 15 amino acids. With 7 bases clipped from V and 0 bases from J, the junction kept 8 bases outside the gene matches.

The sequenced sample consisted of peripheral blood. This chain connects TRBV6-5 to TRBJ2-7, with 8 bases lining up with TRBD2. The receptor comes from a woman aged 55-70 years with COVID-19, enrolled during active disease. CDR3 coding DNA: TGTGCCAGCAAATACTTAGCGGGGACCTCCTACGAGCAGTACTTC. Protein: CASKYLAGTSYEQYF.